A selection of T cell receptor beta chains follows, all from one sample in a study of cytomegalovirus exposure and HLA in healthy donors. Produced via immunoSEQ multiplex PCR; TCRdb's table is partial and in-frame only. The profile covers some 140,000 clones, with around 72% appearing a single time and roughly 4.5% taken by the ten largest. What was sequenced was PBMCs. The receptors originated from a man aged 18 to 29 in good health and CMV-seropositive. CDR3s include the opening cysteine and the closing phenylalanine or tryptophan. A D gene is named only where the DNA matches it firmly. Where a row states a size, it is once, few, many or the class of an expanded clone; other rows omit it.

clone_size	d_call	j_call	v_call	cdr3_length	cdr3_nt	cdr3_aa
.	.	TRBJ1-6	TRBV5-6	16	TGTGCCAGCAGCCCGGGACTGCGCTCCTATAATTCACCCCTCCACTTT	CASSPGLRSYNSPLHF
.	.	TRBJ1-1	TRBV9	14	TGTGCCAGCAGGAGGGAAGGGCATAACACTGAAGCTTTCTTT	CASRREGHNTEAFF
.	.	TRBJ2-5	TRBV28	15	TGTGCCAGCTCTTCTAGGGGGGGGCTTCTGGAGACCCAGTACTTC	CASSSRGGLLETQYF
few	.	TRBJ2-7	TRBV2	12	TGTGCCAGCAAGGAGACAGTCCACGAGCAGTACTTC	CASKETVHEQYF
.	.	TRBJ1-6	TRBV5-6	14	TGTGCCAGCAGCTATGACAGTTATAATTCACCCCTCCACTTT	CASSYDSYNSPLHF
.	TRBD2	TRBJ2-2	TRBV28	15	TGTGGGGCGGGCGGGCTAGCGGACAACACCGGGGAGCTGTTTTTT	CGAGGLADNTGELFF
few	TRBD1	TRBJ2-7	TRBV28	15	TGTGCCAGCACCCTGACAGGGGATAAGGCCTACGAGCAGTACTTC	CASTLTGDKAYEQYF
.	TRBD1	TRBJ2-7	TRBV19	14	TGTGCCAGTAGGCGGACAGGCGGCCTCTACGAGCAGTACTTC	CASRRTGGLYEQYF
few	.	TRBJ1-4	TRBV7-2	16	TGTGCCAGCAGCCTTGATGGGGGAGGGGTTTGGGAAAAACTGTTTTTT	CASSLDGGGVWEKLFF
few	TRBD1	TRBJ1-3	TRBV28	14	TGTGCCAGCAGTGTACAGGGGGCAGGAAACACCATATATTTT	CASSVQGAGNTIYF
.	TRBD1	TRBJ2-2	TRBV13	14	TGTGCCAGCAAAGGACAGGGGTTCACCGGGGAGCTGTTTTTT	CASKGQGFTGELFF
.	.	TRBJ1-1	TRBV4-1	14	TGCGCCAGCAGCTTGCGGGCTCTTGGGACTGAAGCTTTCTTT	CASSLRALGTEAFF
.	.	TRBJ1-1	TRBV7-9	12	TGTGCCAGCAGCTTAGGAGAGGTTGAAGCTTTCTTT	CASSLGEVEAFF
few	TRBD1	TRBJ2-7	TRBV6-5	15	TGTGCCAGCAGTTATAGTGGGACAGGGGTAAACGAGCAGTACTTC	CASSYSGTGVNEQYF
.	.	TRBJ1-5	TRBV28	16	TGTGCCAGCAGTTTTGGGGTGAAGGGGCTGGGTCAGCCCCAGCATTTT	CASSFGVKGLGQPQHF
.	TRBD1	TRBJ1-1	TRBV28	15	TGTGCCAGCAGTCCTCCGACAGGGTTGGCCACTGAAGCTTTCTTT	CASSPPTGLATEAFF
.	.	TRBJ2-5	TRBV28	17	TGTGCCAGCAGTTTCTTCCCCACAGGGGGGGGTAGAGAGACCCAGTACTTC	CASSFFPTGGGRETQYF
once	.	TRBJ2-5	TRBV15	14	TGTGCCACCAGCAGAGTCAACACCCAAGAGACCCAGTACTTC	CATSRVNTQETQYF
.	.	TRBJ1-2	TRBV10-3	13	TGTGCCATCAGTGAGTCGGGGCAGGGTGGCTACACCTTC	CAISESGQGGYTF
.	.	TRBJ1-1	TRBV7-9	13	TGTGCCAGTCGTAATGCCGGGATCACTGAAGCTTTCTTT	CASRNAGITEAFF
.	.	TRBJ2-2	TRBV25-1	16	TGTGCCAGCAGTGAACCCTCTGGACTTATCACCGGGGAGCTGTTTTTT	CASSEPSGLITGELFF
.	TRBD1	TRBJ2-7	TRBV28	16	TGTGCCAGCAGTTTACCCCGGGACAGGACAACCTACGAGCAGTACTTC	CASSLPRDRTTYEQYF
few	TRBD2	TRBJ2-3	TRBV28	17	TGTGCCAGCAGTTCCCACGCGGCTAGCGGGAGCACAGATACGCAGTATTTT	CASSSHAASGSTDTQYF